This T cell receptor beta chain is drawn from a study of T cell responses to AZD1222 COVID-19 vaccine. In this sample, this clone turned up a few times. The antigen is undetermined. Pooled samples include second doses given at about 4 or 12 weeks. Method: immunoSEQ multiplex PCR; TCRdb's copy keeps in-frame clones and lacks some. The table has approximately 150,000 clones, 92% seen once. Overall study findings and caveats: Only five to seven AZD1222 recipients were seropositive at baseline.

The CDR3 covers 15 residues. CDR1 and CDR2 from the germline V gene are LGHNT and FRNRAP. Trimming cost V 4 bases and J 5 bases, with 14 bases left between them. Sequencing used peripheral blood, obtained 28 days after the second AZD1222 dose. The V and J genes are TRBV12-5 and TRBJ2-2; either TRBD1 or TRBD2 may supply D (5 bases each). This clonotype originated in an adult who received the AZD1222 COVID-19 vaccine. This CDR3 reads CASGWDVGYTGELFF. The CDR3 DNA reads TGTGCTAGTGGTTGGGACGTTGGGTATACCGGGGAGCTGTTTTTT.